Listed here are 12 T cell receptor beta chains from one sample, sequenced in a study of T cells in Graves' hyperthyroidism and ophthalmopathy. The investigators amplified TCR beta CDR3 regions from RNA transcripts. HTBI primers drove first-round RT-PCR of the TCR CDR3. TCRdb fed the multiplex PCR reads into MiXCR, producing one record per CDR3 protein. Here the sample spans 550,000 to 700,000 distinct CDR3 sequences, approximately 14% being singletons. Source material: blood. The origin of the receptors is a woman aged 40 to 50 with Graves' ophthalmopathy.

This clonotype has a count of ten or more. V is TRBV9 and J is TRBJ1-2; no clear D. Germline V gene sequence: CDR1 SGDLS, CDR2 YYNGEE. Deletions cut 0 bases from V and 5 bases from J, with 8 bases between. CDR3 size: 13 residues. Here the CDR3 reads CASSVARGYGYTF. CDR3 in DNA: TGTGCCAGCAGCGTAGCTCGGGGTTATGGCTACACCTTC.

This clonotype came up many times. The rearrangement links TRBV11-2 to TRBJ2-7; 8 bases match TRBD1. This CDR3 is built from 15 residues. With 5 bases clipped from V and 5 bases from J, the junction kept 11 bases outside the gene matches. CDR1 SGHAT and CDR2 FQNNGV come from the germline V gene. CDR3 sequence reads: CASSDSRDRRDEQYF. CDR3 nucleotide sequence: TGTGCCAGCAGCGACAGCCGGGACAGGCGGGACGAGCAGTACTTC. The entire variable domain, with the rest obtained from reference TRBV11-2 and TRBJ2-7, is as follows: EAGVAQSPRYKIIEKRQSVAFWCNPISGHATLYWYQQILGQGPKLLIQFQNNGVVDDSQLPKDRFSAERLKGVDSTLKIQPAKLEDSAVYLCASSDSRDRRDEQYFGPGTRLTVT.

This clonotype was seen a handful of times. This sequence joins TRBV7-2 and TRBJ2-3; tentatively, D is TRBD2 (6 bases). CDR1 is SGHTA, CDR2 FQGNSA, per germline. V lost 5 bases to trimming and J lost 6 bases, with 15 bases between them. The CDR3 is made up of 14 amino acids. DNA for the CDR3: TGTGCCAGCAGCCCCCGGGAGTTCGCTGATACGCAGTATTTT. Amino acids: CASSPREFADTQYF.

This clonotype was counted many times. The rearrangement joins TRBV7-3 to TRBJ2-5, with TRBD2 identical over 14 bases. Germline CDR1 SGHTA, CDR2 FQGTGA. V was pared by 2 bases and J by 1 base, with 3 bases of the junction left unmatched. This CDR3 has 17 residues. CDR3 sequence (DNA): TGTGCCAGCAGCTTAGGACTAGCGGGAGGACTCCAAGAGACCCAGTACTTC. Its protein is CASSLGLAGGLQETQYF.

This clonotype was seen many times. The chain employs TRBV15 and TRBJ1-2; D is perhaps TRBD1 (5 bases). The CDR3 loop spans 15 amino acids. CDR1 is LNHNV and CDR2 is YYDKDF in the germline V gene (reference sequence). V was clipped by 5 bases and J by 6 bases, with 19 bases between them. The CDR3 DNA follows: TGTGCCACCAGCCCCCCTGTGCAGGGCGCTGATGGCTACACCTTC. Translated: CATSPPVQGADGYTF.

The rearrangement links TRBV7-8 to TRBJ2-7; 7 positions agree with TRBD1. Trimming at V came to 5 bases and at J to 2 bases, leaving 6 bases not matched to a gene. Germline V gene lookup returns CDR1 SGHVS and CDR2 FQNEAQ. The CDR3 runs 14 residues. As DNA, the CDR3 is TGTGCCAGCAGCCAGGGGGTCCCCGCCTACGAGCAGTACTTC. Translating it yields CASSQGVPAYEQYF.

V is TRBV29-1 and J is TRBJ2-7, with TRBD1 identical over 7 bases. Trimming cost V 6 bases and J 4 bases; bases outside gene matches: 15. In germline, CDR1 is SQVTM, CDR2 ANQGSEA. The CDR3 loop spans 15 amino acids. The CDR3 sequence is CSVGRNQGEGYEQYF. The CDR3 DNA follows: TGCAGCGTCGGGCGGAACCAGGGGGAAGGTTACGAGCAGTACTTC.

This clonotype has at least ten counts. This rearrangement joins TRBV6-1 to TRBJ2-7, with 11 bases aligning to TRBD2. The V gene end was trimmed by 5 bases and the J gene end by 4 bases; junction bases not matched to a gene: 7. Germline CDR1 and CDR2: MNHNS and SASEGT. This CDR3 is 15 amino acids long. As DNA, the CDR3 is TGTGCCAGCAGTCCGGGACTAGCGGCGTTTTACGAGCAGTACTTC. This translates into CASSPGLAAFYEQYF.

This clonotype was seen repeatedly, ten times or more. The CDR3 protein is CASSIQGAANTGELFF. The CDR3 nucleotides are TGCGCCAGCAGCATACAGGGGGCCGCGAACACCGGGGAGCTGTTTTTT. The chain recombines TRBV5-1 with TRBJ2-2; 9 bases line up with TRBD1. There are 16 residues in the CDR3. The germline V gene encodes CDR1 SGHRS and CDR2 YFSETQ. J was trimmed by 0 bases and V by 4 bases; bases with no gene match: 4.

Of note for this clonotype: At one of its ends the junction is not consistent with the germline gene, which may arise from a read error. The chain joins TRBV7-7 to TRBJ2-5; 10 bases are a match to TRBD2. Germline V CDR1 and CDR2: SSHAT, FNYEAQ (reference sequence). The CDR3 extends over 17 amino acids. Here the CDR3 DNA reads TGTGCTAGCAGCTTGACGGCTAGGGGACTAGCGACGGGGACCCAGTACTTC. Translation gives CASSLTARGLATGTQYF.

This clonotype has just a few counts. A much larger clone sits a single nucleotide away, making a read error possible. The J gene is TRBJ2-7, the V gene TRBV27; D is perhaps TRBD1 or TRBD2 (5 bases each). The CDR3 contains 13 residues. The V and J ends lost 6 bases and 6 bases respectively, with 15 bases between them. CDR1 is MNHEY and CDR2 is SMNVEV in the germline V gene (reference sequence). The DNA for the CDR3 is TGTGCCAGCAGCCGTATTAAGGGGAGCGAGCAGTACTTC. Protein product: CASSRIKGSEQYF.

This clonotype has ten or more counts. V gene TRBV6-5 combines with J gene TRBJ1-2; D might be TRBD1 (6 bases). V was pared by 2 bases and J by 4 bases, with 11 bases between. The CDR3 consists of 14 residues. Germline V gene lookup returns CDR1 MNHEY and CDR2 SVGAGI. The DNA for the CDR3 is TGTGCCAGCAGTTACGGGGGGGGCGGCTATGGCTACACCTTC. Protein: CASSYGGGGYGYTF.